This T cell receptor beta chain was documented in a study of monozygotic twins with inflammatory bowel disease. This CDR3 is 15 amino acids long. Germline V gene lookup returns CDR1 KGHSH and CDR2 LQKENI. TCRalpha and TCRbeta cDNA was put through two nested PCRs of roughly 15 and 9 cycles. Following a re-call of the 5' RACE reads, TCRdb has one entry per CDR3 protein and lacks DNA. This sample contains over 200,000 distinct CDR3 sequences. The chain is built from TRBV18 and TRBJ2-5; TCRdb lists TRBD1, though no DNA is available to test this call. The TCR sequence derives from a human donor with ulcerative colitis or Crohn's disease, or a healthy co-twin of an affected twin (not recorded which). Source material: blood. CDR3 in amino acids: CASSPLGGQQETQYF. The variable domain in full, with the rest retrieved from reference TRBV18 and TRBJ2-5, is NAGVMQNPRHLVRRRGQEARLRCSPMKGHSHVYWYRQLPEEGLKFMVYLQKENIIDESGMPKERFSAEFPKEGPSILRIQQVVRGDSAAYFCASSPLGGQQETQYFGPGTRLLVL.